The entry that follows covers one T cell receptor beta chain sequence. Germline lookup yields CDR1 MNHEY and CDR2 SVGAGI. The V and J ends lost 6 bases and 0 bases respectively, with 9 bases between them. CDR3 size: 15 residues. This sample is part of a study of blood T cell repertoires in COVID-19. Study overall: Samples came from the United States, Italy and Spain, spanning acute and convalescent COVID-19.

Original processing methods: Amplifying reference gene primers gave estimates of nucleated cell counts. Only in-frame clones appear in the TCRdb table, and some are missing; sequencing was by immunoSEQ multiplex PCR. Clonal size and the V and J genes are those of that table, whereas D and trimming came from the DNA. This repertoire shows about 160,000 clones, 70% to 85% found once; its top ten account for about 6.9%. Patients at the Seattle site were enrolled during active infection and followed longitudinally. Source material: peripheral blood. This chain connects TRBV6-5 to TRBJ1-6; no firm D call. The sequence was collected from a man aged 80 or over with COVID-19, enrolled during active disease. The CDR3 here is CASSPSGSYNSPLHF. The CDR3 bases are TGTGCCAGCAGCCCATCGGGCTCCTATAATTCACCCCTCCACTTT.